The 23 T cell receptor beta chains below come from one sample, sequenced in a study of regulatory T cells in long-lasting Graves disease. To make TCR beta libraries, researchers used iRepertoire HTBI primers and Arm-PCR of CDR3 regions. TCRdb used MiXCR to reprocess the multiplex PCR reads, holding one entry per CDR3 protein. Of over 450,000 distinct CDR3 sequences listed, roughly 21% are singletons. Time point denoted: persistent/refractory GD, antithyroid drugs over 5 years with positive TRAb. From RNA extracted from PBMCs, the TCR library was made. This material consisted of peripheral blood mononuclear cells (PBMCs), taken when the disease was refractory, from a patient treated with antithyroid drugs. The receptors shown here come from a female donor with Graves disease.

The J gene is TRBJ2-7, the V gene TRBV13; possibly TRBD1 for D (6 bases). The CDR3 is 16 amino acids. Germline assignment: CDR1 PRHDT and CDR2 FYEKMQ (reference sequence). V lost 2 bases, J lost 0 bases, and 14 bases lay in between. The CDR3 is CASSLSLSDSSYEQYF. The CDR3 nucleotides read TGTGCCAGCAGCTTATCCCTTTCGGACAGCTCCTACGAGCAGTACTTC. Based on the CDR3 plus reference TRBV13 and TRBJ2-7, the full variable domain is AAGVIQSPRHLIKEKRETATLKCYPIPRHDTVYWYQQGPGQDPQFLISFYEKMQSDKGSIPDRFSAQQFSDYHSELNMSSLELGDSALYFCASSLSLSDSSYEQYFGPGTRLTVT.

This clonotype was observed many times. The gene calls are TRBV28 and TRBJ2-2, with 7 bases fitting TRBD1. The CDR3 has 14 residues. In germline, CDR1 is MDHEN, CDR2 SYDVKM. V lost 2 bases to trimming and J lost 3 bases; unmatched junction nucleotides: 0. For the CDR3, the DNA is TGTGCCAGCAGTTTAACAGGGGACACCGGGGAGCTGTTTTTT. This sequence encodes CASSLTGDTGELFF.

This clonotype turned up a few times. The V gene is TRBV11-2, the J gene TRBJ2-7, with a weak D call TRBD2 (6 bases). The V end lost 2 bases, the J end lost 5 bases, and 22 bases lay between the germline ends. Germline loops: CDR1 SGHAT, CDR2 FQNNGV. The CDR3 covers 17 residues. The CDR3 protein is CASSLTPGSRETHEQYF. The CDR3 bases are TGTGCCAGCAGCTTAACTCCGGGATCTCGGGAGACCCACGAGCAGTACTTC.

This clonotype was seen at least ten times. The CDR3 protein is CASSFDRASEQYF. The CDR3 coding sequence is TGTGCCAGCAGTTTCGACAGGGCGAGCGAGCAGTACTTC. The rearrangement uses TRBV28 and TRBJ2-7; 7 positions match TRBD1. V trimming: 3 bases; J trimming: 6 bases; junction bases outside the gene matches: 5. Germline assignment: CDR1 MDHEN and CDR2 SYDVKM. The CDR3 extends over 13 amino acids.

This clonotype has only a few counts. This rearrangement joins TRBV20-1 to TRBJ2-7; TRBD2 matches 11 bases. The CDR3 consists of 15 residues. V was pared by 0 bases and J by 3 bases, with 4 bases of the junction left unmatched. Per germline, CDR1 DFQATT and CDR2 SNEGSKA (reference sequence). The CDR3 DNA follows: TGCAGTGCTAGAGAGACTAGCGGGGCCCTCTACGAGCAGTACTTC. Translation: CSARETSGALYEQYF.

J is TRBJ1-5 and V is TRBV20-1, with D perhaps matching TRBD1 (6 bases). V was trimmed by 4 bases and J by 5 bases, leaving 18 bases between them. The CDR3 length is 15 residues. CDR1 is DFQATT, CDR2 SNEGSKA, per germline (reference sequence). The CDR3 DNA sequence: TGCAGTGCTAAGGGAGGACAGAGCTTGTATCAGCCCCAGCATTTT. Translated: CSAKGGQSLYQPQHF.

Comments on this clonotype: Given a much more abundant clone one base away, this may be a read error. The chain employs TRBV5-6 and TRBJ2-5; D is unclear. CDR1 and CDR2 from the germline V gene are SGHDT and YYEEEE. The ends were cut back, 4 bases at V and 2 bases at J, with 15 bases in the middle. There are 15 residues in the CDR3. The CDR3, as DNA: TGTGCCAGCAGCCCCTGCCCGGCAGAACAAGAGACCCAGTACTTC. Amino acids: CASSPCPAEQETQYF.

A few counts support this clonotype. J is TRBJ2-7 and V is TRBV20-1; 11 bases line up with TRBD2. Losses at the gene ends were 6 bases for V and 7 bases for J; bases not matched to a gene: 8. The CDR3 contains 13 residues. Germline CDR1 and CDR2: DFQATT and SNEGSKA (reference sequence). The CDR3 spells CSALSGRAGEQYF. CDR3 coding DNA: TGCAGTGCCCTTAGCGGGAGGGCGGGAGAGCAGTACTTC.

The chain has TRBV27 and TRBJ1-1, with TRBD1 identical over 8 bases. The length of the CDR3 is 16 residues. V lost 3 bases, J lost 0 bases, and 6 bases stayed unmatched. Per the germline V gene, CDR1 is MNHEY and CDR2 is SMNVEV (reference sequence). In DNA form, the CDR3 reads TGTGCCAGCAGTTTTCTCCAGACAGGGGTGAACACTGAAGCTTTCTTT. Encoded protein: CASSFLQTGVNTEAFF.

This clonotype has at least ten counts. The CDR3 sequence: CASSYSFQAGETQYF. The CDR3 nucleotides are TGTGCCAGCAGTTACTCGTTCCAAGCGGGAGAGACCCAGTACTTC. The genes are TRBV6-5 and TRBJ2-5, with a possible D match to TRBD2 (6 bases). V lost 0 bases, J lost 4 bases, and 12 bases lay in between. The CDR3 is 15 amino acids. Germline V gives CDR1 MNHEY, CDR2 SVGAGI.

The rearrangement links TRBV13 to TRBJ2-7; TRBD1 matches at 10 bases. Germline CDR1 is PRHDT and CDR2 is FYEKMQ (reference sequence). Losses at the gene ends were 5 bases for V and 7 bases for J; bases not matched to a gene: 11. There are 15 residues in the CDR3. The CDR3 DNA sequence: TGTGCCAGCAGCGAAACCGGGACAGGGGTGGGAGAGCAGTACTTC. It yields the protein CASSETGTGVGEQYF.

The table lists this clonotype with many counts. The rearrangement joins TRBV12-3 or TRBV12-4 to TRBJ1-5; the D gene is possibly TRBD1 (5 bases). The CDR3 totals 14 residues. The ends were cut back, 6 bases at V and 0 bases at J, with 9 bases in the middle. CDR3 sequence reads: CASSPGISNQPQHF. In nucleotides, the CDR3 is TGTGCCAGCAGCCCAGGGATTAGCAATCAGCCCCAGCATTTT.

The chain is built from TRBV28 and TRBJ2-1; D perhaps matches TRBD2 (6 bases). Per the germline V gene, CDR1 is MDHEN and CDR2 is SYDVKM. V lost 3 bases to trimming and J lost 5 bases, with 8 bases between them. This CDR3 region has 13 residues. CDR3 DNA sequence: TGTGCCAGCAGTTTGGACTACAACAATGAGCAGTTCTTC. It encodes CASSLDYNNEQFF.

With respect to this clonotype: A much larger clone is a single base away; this may be a read error. The chain uses TRBV28 and TRBJ1-1; D not certain. CDR3 size: 11 residues. From germline, CDR1 is MDHEN and CDR2 SYDVKM. The CDR3 region is CAGSPATEAFF. CDR3 nucleotides: TGTGCCGGCAGCCCGGCGACTGAAGCTTTCTTT.

This rearrangement joins TRBV28 to TRBJ2-3, with D perhaps TRBD2 (5 bases). Per germline, CDR1 MDHEN and CDR2 SYDVKM. V was cut by 3 bases and J by 6 bases, with 13 bases left in between. This CDR3 has 14 amino acids. The CDR3 region is CASSFMGARDTQYF. The DNA of the CDR3 is TGTGCCAGCAGTTTTATGGGAGCCAGGGATACGCAGTATTTT.

The J gene is TRBJ2-5, the V gene TRBV7-8; the D call may be TRBD1 or TRBD2 (5 bases each). The V gene lost 7 bases and the J gene lost 1 base, with 16 bases spanning the gap. Germline-derived CDR1 and CDR2 are SGHVS and FQNEAQ. The CDR3 is 15 residues long. The CDR3 spells CASTLGTGGQETQYF. The CDR3 bases are TGTGCCAGCACCTTGGGTACAGGAGGCCAAGAGACCCAGTACTTC.

This clonotype occurred many times. The chain combines TRBV29-1 with TRBJ1-2; 9 bases are shared with TRBD1. CDR3 length equals 12 residues. The germline V gene has CDR1 SQVTM and CDR2 ANQGSEA. The V segment lost 6 bases and the J segment 6 bases; nucleotides outside the gene matches: 5. The CDR3 bases are TGCAGCGTAGACGGGACAGGGAATGGCTACACCTTC. Protein product: CSVDGTGNGYTF.

This clonotype has at least ten counts. This chain joins TRBV25-1 and TRBJ1-2, with 8 positions matching TRBD1. V was pared by 2 bases and J by 8 bases, with 10 bases of the junction left unmatched. There are 15 residues in the CDR3. In germline, CDR1 is MGHDK, CDR2 SYGVNS. Here the CDR3 reads CASSEGRTGTVGYTF. For the CDR3, the DNA is TGTGCCAGCAGTGAAGGGCGGACAGGGACAGTGGGCTACACCTTC.

Many counts were recorded for this clonotype. The J gene is TRBJ1-2, the V gene TRBV2; a possible D gene is TRBD1 (6 bases). The germline V gene encodes CDR1 SNHLY and CDR2 FYNNEI. The CDR3 is 13 amino acids. Trimming removed 5 bases from V and 6 bases from J, with 13 bases in between. The CDR3 sequence is CASSLSPGDGYTF. CDR3 nucleotides: TGTGCCAGCAGTCTATCCCCAGGGGATGGCTACACCTTC.

The chain recombines TRBV7-9 with TRBJ1-4, with D unclear. The V end was cut by 5 bases, the J end by 8 bases, with 12 bases between. The length of the CDR3 is 13 residues. Germline CDR1 reads SEHNR; CDR2 reads FQNEAQ (reference sequence). Written as DNA, the CDR3 is TGTGCCAGCAGCCCGGGTGGAGACGAAAAACTGTTTTTT. As protein: CASSPGGDEKLFF.

This clonotype was recorded at least ten times. This sequence joins TRBV18 and TRBJ2-5; the D gene is possibly TRBD2 (6 bases). Trimming took off 2 bases at V and 5 bases at J, with 9 bases between the two ends. Per the germline V gene, CDR1 is KGHSH and CDR2 is LQKENI. This CDR3 spans 13 amino acids. CDR3 in amino acids: CASSPGEEETQYF. CDR3 coding DNA: TGTGCCAGCTCACCAGGGGAGGAGGAGACCCAGTACTTC. The variable domain in full, with the rest retrieved from reference TRBV18 and TRBJ2-5, is NAGVMQNPRHLVRRRGQEARLRCSPMKGHSHVYWYRQLPEEGLKFMVYLQKENIIDESGMPKERFSAEFPKEGPSILRIQQVVRGDSAAYFCASSPGEEETQYFGPGTRLLVL.

The table lists this clonotype with many counts. The genes are TRBV2 and TRBJ1-5; D perhaps matches TRBD1 (6 bases). Between the trimmed V and J ends, which lost 7 bases and 7 bases, there was a span of 17 bases. Germline CDR1 SNHLY, CDR2 FYNNEI. The CDR3 is 14 amino acids. This CDR3 reads CASTLNRAGQPQHF. The CDR3 region has the DNA TGTGCCAGCACCCTAAACAGGGCCGGACAGCCCCAGCATTTT.

The chain is built from TRBV7-8 and TRBJ1-1; D gene ambiguous. The germline V and J ends were trimmed by 5 bases and 0 bases, with 13 bases remaining between them. The CDR3 is 15 amino acids. Germline V CDR1 and CDR2: SGHVS, FQNEAQ. CDR3 bases: TGTGCCAGCAGCCCTGAGAGGGCGATGAACACTGAAGCTTTCTTT. Translating gives CASSPERAMNTEAFF. Together with reference TRBV7-8 and TRBJ1-1, the CDR3 gives the full variable domain: GAGVSQSPRYKVAKRGQDVALRCDPISGHVSLFWYQQALGQGPEFLTYFQNEAQLDKSGLPSDRFFAERPEGSVSTLKIQRTQQEDSAVYLCASSPERAMNTEAFFGQGTRLTVV.